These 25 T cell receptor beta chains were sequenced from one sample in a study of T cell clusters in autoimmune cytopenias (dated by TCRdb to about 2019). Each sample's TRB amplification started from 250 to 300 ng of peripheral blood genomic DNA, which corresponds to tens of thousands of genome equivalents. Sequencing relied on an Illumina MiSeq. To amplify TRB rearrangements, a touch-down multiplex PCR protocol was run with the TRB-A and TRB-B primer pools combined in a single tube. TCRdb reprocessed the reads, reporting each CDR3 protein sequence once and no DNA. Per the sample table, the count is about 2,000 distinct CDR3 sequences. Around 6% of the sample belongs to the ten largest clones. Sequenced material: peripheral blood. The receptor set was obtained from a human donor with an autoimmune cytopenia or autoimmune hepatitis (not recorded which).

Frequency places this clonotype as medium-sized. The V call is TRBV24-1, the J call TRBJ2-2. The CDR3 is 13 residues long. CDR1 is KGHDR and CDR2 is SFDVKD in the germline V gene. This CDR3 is CATSVRGPGELFF.

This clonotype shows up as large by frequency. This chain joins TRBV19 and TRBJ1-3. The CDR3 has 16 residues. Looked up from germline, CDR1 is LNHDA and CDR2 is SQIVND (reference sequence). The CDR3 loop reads CASTSRGQSSGNTIYF.

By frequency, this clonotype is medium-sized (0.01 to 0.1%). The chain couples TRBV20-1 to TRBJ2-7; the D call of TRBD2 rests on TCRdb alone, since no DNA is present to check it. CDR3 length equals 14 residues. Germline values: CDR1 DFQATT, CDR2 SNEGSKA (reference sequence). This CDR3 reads CSARRGGGANEQYF.

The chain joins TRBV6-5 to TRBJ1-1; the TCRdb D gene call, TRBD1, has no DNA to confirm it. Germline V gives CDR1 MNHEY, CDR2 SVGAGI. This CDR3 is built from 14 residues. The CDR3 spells CASSGDRVSTKAFF.

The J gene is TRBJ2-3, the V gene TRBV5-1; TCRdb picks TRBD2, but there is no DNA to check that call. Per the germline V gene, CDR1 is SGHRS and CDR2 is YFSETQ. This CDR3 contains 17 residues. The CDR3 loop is CASSRGTSGGAGDTQYF.

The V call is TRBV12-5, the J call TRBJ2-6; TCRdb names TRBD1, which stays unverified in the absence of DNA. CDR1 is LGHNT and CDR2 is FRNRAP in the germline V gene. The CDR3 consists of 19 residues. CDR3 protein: CASGLFLGQGSIGANVLTF. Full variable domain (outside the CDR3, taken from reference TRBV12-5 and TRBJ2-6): DARVTQTPRHKVTEMGQEVTMRCQPILGHNTVFWYRQTMMQGLELLAYFRNRAPLDDSGMPKDRFSAEMPDATLATLKIQPSEPRDSAVYFCASGLFLGQGSIGANVLTFGAGSRLTVL.

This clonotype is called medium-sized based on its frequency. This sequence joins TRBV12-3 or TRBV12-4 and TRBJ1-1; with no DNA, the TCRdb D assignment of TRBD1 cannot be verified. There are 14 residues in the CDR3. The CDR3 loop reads CASSFSATRTVAFF.

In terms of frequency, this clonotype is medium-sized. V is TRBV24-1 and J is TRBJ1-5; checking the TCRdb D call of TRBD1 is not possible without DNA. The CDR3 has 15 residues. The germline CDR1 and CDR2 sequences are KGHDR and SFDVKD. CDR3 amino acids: CATSGGQGANQPQHF.

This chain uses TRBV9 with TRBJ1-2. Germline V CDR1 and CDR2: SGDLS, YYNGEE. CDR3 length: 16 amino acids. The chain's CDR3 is CASSVEADPWEPGYTF.

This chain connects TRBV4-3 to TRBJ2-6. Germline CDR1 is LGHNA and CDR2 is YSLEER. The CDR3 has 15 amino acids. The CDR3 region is CASSQHTSGANVLTF.

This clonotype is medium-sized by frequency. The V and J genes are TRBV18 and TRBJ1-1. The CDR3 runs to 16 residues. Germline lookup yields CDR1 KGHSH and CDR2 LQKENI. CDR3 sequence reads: CASSPDILLMNTEAFF.

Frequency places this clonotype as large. This chain's CDR3 is CASSPPGQEETQYF. This chain links TRBV18 with TRBJ2-5. The germline V gene has CDR1 KGHSH and CDR2 LQKENI. The CDR3 contains 14 residues.

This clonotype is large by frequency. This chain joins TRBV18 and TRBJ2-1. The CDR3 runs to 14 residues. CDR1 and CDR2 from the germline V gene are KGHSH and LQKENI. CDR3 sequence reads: CASSLTDGYNEQFF.

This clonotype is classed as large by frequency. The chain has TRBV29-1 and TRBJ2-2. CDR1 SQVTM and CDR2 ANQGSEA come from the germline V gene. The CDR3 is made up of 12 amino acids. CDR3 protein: CSGGELTGELFF.

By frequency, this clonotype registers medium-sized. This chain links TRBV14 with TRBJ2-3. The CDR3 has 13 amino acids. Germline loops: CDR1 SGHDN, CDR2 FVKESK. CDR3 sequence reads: CASSSTDLHTQYF.

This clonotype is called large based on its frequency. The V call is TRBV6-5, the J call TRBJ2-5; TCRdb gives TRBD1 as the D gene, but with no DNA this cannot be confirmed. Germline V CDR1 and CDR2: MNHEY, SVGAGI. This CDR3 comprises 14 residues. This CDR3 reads CASSPSRVTETQYF.

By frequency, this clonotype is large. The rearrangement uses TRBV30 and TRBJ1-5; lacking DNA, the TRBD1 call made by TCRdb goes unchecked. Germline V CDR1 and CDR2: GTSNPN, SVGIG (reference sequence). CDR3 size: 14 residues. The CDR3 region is CAWSVWGGNQPQHF. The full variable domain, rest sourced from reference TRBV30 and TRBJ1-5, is SQTIHQWPATLVQPVGSPLSLECTVEGTSNPNLYWYRQAAGRGLQLLFYSVGIGQISSEVPQNLSASRPQDRQFILSSKKLLLSDSGFYLCAWSVWGGNQPQHFGDGTRLSIL.

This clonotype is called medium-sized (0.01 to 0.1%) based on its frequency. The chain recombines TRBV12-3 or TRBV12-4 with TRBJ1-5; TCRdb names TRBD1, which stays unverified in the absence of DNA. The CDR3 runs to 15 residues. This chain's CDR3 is CASSLGGQGNQPQHF.

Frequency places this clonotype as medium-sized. CDR3 in amino acids: CASSSSEPQHF. V and J are TRBV6-2 or TRBV6-3 and TRBJ1-5. This CDR3 spans 11 amino acids. Germline V gives CDR1 MNHEY, CDR2 SVGEGT.

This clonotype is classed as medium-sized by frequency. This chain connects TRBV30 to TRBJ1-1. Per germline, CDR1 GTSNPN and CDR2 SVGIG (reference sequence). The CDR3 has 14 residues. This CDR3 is CAWSVTGVYTEAFF.

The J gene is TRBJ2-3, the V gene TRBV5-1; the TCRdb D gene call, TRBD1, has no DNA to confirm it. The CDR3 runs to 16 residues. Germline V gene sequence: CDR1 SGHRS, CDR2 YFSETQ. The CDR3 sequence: CASSPHGGARTDTQYF.

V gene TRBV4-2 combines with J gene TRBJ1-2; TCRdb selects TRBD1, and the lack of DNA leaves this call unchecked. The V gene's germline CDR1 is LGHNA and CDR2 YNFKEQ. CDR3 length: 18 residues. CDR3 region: CASSPELQQGARVYGYTF.

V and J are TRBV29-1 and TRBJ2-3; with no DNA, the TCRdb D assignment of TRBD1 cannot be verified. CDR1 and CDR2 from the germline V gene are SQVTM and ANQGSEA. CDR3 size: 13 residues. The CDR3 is CSVERGDTDTQYF.

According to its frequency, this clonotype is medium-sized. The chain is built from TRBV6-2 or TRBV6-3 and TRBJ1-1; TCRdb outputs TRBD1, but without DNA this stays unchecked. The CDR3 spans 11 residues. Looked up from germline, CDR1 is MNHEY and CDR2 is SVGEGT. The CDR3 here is CASSYSGGAFF.

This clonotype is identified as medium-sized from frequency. The CDR3 sequence is CASSHRDRYQPQHF. The chain recombines TRBV27 with TRBJ1-5; the D call of TRBD1 rests on TCRdb alone, since no DNA is present to check it. The CDR3 length is 14 residues. Germline V gene lookup returns CDR1 MNHEY and CDR2 SMNVEV (reference sequence).